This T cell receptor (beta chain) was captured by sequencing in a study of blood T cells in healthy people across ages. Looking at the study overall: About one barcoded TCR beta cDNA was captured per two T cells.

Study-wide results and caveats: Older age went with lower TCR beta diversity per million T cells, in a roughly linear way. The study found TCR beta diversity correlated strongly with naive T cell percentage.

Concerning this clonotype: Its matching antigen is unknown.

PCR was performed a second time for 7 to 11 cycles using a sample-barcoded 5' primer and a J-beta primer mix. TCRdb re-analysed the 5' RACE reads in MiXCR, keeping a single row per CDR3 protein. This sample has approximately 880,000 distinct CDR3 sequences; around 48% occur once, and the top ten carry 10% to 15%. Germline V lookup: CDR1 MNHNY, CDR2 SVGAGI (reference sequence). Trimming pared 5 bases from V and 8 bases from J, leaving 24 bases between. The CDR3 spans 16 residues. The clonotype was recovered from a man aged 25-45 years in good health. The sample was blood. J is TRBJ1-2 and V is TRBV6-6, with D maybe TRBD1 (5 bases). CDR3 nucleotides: TGTGCCAGCAGTAACGAACTTGGGGCTCCTGGATTAGGCTACACCTTC. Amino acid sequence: CASSNELGAPGLGYTF.